This TCR beta chain was captured by sequencing in a study of PD-L1 blockade in urothelial cancer. Study-wide context: Patients had undergone 0 to 3 prior chemotherapy regimens. Whole-study findings and limits: Patients with durable benefit had greater blood expansion of tumor-associated TCR clones 3 weeks into treatment.

Points on this clone: Its antigen is currently unknown.

Sample time point: peripheral blood 6 weeks after treatment start. The CDR3 spans 18 residues. Trimming took off 0 bases at V and 4 bases at J, with 20 bases between the two ends. Per the germline V gene, CDR1 is SGHRS and CDR2 is YFSETQ. Method: immunoSEQ multiplex PCR; TCRdb's copy keeps in-frame clones and lacks some. This table holds 30,000 or so clones, 80% to 90% found once. The rearrangement uses TRBV5-1 and TRBJ1-3; D is possibly TRBD1 (5 bases). The sequences come from PBMCs, collected around atezolizumab (anti-PD-L1) treatment. The sequence was obtained from a man aged 80 or over with urothelial cancer. CDR3 coding DNA: TGCGCCAGCAGCTTGGATGGCGGCCTCAGGGCGTTCGGAAACACCATATATTTT. Residues: CASSLDGGLRAFGNTIYF.